This passage covers 8 T cell receptor beta chains from one sample sequenced in a study of blood T cells in healthy people across ages. A second about 7 to 12 cycle PCR used barcoded and J-beta primers. TCRdb ran MiXCR on the 5' RACE reads and lists one entry per CDR3 protein. The table shows about 1,000,000 distinct CDR3 sequences, with around 43% occurring only once. Sequencing input: blood. These receptors were taken from a woman aged 55 to 70 in good health.

The chain uses TRBV21-1 and TRBJ2-1; the table's D call TRBD1 went unverified against the DNA. TRBV21-1 is labeled a pseudogene. This CDR3 has 12 residues. DNA of the CDR3: TGTGCCAGCAGCGAAGACTACTGTCGGCAGTTCTTC. Protein: CASSEDYCRQFF.

The chain joins TRBV28 to TRBJ2-4; a possible D gene is TRBD2 (6 bases). Gene TRBJ2-5 matches the end of the DNA better, so the J call may be wrong. The CDR3 loop spans 12 amino acids. In germline, CDR1 is MDHEN, CDR2 SYDVKM. This CDR3 is CASSGAVETQYF. In DNA, the CDR3 is TGTGCCAGCTCGGGAGCGGTGGAGACCCAGTACTTC.

Only a few counts were recorded for this clonotype. The chain is built from TRBV6-1 and TRBJ1-2, with 9 bases that match TRBD1. The ends lost 3 bases at V and 6 bases at J; junction bases unmatched: 8. This CDR3 spans 15 amino acids. Germline loops: CDR1 MNHNS, CDR2 SASEGT. The CDR3 loop reads CASSDPRDRVNGYTF. The CDR3, as DNA: TGTGCCAGCAGTGATCCCCGGGACAGGGTTAATGGCTACACCTTC.

This chain joins TRBV18 and TRBJ1-4; perhaps TRBD1 as D (5 bases). The CDR3 totals 14 residues. V was pared by 5 bases and J by 4 bases, with 11 bases between. Per the germline V gene, CDR1 is KGHSH and CDR2 is LQKENI. The CDR3 nucleotides are TGTGCCAGCTCAACGTCCCAGGGTAATGAAAAACTGTTTTTT. It codes for CASSTSQGNEKLFF.

In its sample, this clonotype was seen a few times. The V gene is TRBV20-1, the J gene TRBJ1-2; no firm D call. Germline CDR1 reads DFQATT; CDR2 reads SNEGSKA (reference sequence). V was clipped by 1 base and J by 4 bases, with 10 bases between them. CDR3 length: 13 residues. Written as DNA, the CDR3 is TGCAGTGCTAGAGTACCGGCGGCCTATGGCTACACCTTC. Protein: CSARVPAAYGYTF.

The chain employs TRBV20-1 and TRBJ1-5, with unresolved D. CDR1 and CDR2 (germline): DFQATT, SNEGSKA (reference sequence). The CDR3 extends over 13 amino acids. V was cut by 6 bases and J by 9 bases, with 18 bases left in between. Written as DNA, the CDR3 is TGCAGTGCAGTTGGAGGGTGGGAATCGCCCCAGCATTTT. It is translated as CSAVGGWESPQHF.

This clonotype was recorded many times. CDR3 bases: TGTGCCAGCAGCCGCACTCCGGGACTAGGGGCTCACGAGCAGTACTTC. It is translated as CASSRTPGLGAHEQYF. The V call is TRBV4-2, the J call TRBJ2-7; 8 bases align to TRBD2. Germline V gene data show CDR1 as LGHNA and CDR2 as YNFKEQ. The CDR3 runs 16 residues. V trimming: 4 bases; J trimming: 5 bases; junction bases outside the gene matches: 13.

The rearrangement uses TRBV12-3 or TRBV12-4 and TRBJ1-5; D uncertain. The CDR3 has 13 amino acids. Trimming stripped 3 bases from V and 6 bases from J, with 9 bases between. The chain's CDR3 is CASSFIVAQPQHF. The CDR3, as DNA: TGTGCCAGCAGTTTTATTGTAGCTCAGCCCCAGCATTTT.